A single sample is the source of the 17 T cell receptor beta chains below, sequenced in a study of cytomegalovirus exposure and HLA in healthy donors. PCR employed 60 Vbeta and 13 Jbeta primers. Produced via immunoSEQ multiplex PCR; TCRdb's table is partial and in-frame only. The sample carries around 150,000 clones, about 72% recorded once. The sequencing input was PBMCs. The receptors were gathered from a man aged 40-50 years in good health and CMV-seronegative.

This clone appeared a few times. The CDR3 is CASSVVQGAREKLFF. The CDR3 nucleotides read TGTGCCAGCAGCGTGGTACAGGGGGCGCGAGAAAAACTGTTTTTT. The rearrangement uses TRBV9 and TRBJ1-4, with 9 bases matching TRBD1. The V and J ends lost 2 bases and 8 bases, in that order; junction bases with no gene match: 7. The CDR3 has 15 amino acids. Germline V gene lookup returns CDR1 SGDLS and CDR2 YYNGEE.

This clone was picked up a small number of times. CDR3 residues: CASSTGTDQNNEQFF. CDR3 nucleotide sequence: TGTGCCAGCAGCACCGGGACAGATCAGAACAATGAGCAGTTCTTC. The V gene is TRBV6-5, the J gene TRBJ2-1; the match to TRBD1 covers 7 bases. Per the germline V gene, CDR1 is MNHEY and CDR2 is SVGAGI. J lost 5 bases, V lost 6 bases, and 10 bases had no gene match. The CDR3 has 15 residues.

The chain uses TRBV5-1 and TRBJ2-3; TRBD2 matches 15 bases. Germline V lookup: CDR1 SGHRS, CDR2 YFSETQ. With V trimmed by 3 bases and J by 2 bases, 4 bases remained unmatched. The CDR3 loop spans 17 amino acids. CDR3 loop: CASSSGLAGGYTDTQYF. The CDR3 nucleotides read TGCGCCAGCAGCTCGGGACTAGCGGGGGGATACACAGATACGCAGTATTTT.

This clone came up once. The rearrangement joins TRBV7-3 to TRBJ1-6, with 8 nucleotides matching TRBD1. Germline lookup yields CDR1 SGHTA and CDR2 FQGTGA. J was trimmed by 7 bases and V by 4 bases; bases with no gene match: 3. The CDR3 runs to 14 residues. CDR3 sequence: CASSSGQENSPLHF. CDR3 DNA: TGTGCCAGCAGCTCGGGACAGGAGAATTCACCCCTCCACTTT.

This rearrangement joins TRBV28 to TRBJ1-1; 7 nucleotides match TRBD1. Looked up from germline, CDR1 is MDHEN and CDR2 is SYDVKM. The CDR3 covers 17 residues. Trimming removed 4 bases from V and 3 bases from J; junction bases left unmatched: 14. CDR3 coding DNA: TGTGCCAGCAGTTCACAAAAATCTCCAACAGGGGACACTGAAGCTTTCTTT. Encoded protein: CASSSQKSPTGDTEAFF. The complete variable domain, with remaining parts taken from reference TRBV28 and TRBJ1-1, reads DVKVTQSSRYLVKRTGEKVFLECVQDMDHENMFWYRQDPGLGLRLIYFSYDVKMKEKGDIPEGYSVSREKKERFSLILESASTNQTSMYLCASSSQKSPTGDTEAFFGQGTRLTVV.

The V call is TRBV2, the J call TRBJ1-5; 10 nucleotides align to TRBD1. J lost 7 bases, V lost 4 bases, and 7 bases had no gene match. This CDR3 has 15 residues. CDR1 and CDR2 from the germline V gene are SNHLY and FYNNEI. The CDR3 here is CASSGDRGLGQPQHF. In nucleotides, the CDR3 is TGTGCCAGCAGTGGCGACAGGGGGCTAGGACAGCCCCAGCATTTT.

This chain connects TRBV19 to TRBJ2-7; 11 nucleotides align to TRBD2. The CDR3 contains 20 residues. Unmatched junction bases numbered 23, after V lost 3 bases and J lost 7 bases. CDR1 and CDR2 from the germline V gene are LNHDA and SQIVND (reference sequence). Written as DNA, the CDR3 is TGTGCCAGTAGTATCCCGCCTACTAGCGGGAGAAGGGTCACGATAAGGGAGCAGTACTTC. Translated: CASSIPPTSGRRVTIREQYF.

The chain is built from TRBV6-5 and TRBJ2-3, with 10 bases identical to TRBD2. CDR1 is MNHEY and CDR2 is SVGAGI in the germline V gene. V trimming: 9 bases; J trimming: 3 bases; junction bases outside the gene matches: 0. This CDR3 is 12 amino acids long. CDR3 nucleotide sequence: TGTGCCAGTAGCGGGAGGACAGATACGCAGTATTTT. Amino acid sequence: CASSGRTDTQYF.

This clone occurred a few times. CDR3 DNA sequence: TGCGCCAGCAGCCTGGACGGGGGGCGGGGGTACGGCGAGCAGTACTTC. Translated: CASSLDGGRGYGEQYF. The chain combines TRBV5-1 with TRBJ2-7, with D perhaps matching TRBD2 (7 bases). The germline gives CDR1 SGHRS, CDR2 YFSETQ. The CDR3 contains 16 residues. V gave up 4 bases and J gave up 6 bases, with 23 bases separating them.

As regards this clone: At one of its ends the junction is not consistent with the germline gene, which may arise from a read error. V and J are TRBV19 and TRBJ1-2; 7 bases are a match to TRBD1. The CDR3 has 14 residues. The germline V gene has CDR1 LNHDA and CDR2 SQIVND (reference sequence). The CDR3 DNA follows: TGTGCCAGTATATCGCCTAGACAGGGATATGGCTACCCCTTC. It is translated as CASISPRQGYGYPF.

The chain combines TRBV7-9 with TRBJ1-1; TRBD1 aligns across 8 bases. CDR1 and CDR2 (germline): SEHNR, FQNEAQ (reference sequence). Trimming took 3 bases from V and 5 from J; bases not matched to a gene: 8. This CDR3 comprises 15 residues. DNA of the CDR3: TGTGCCAGCAGCTTCCTCGCACAGGGGGGGACTGAAGCTTTCTTT. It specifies CASSFLAQGGTEAFF.

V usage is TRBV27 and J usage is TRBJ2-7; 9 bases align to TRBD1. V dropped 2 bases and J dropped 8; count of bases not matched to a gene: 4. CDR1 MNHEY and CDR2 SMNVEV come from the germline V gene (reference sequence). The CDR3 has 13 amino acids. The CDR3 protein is CASSLPGQGKQYF. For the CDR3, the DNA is TGTGCCAGCAGTTTACCAGGACAGGGGAAGCAGTACTTC.

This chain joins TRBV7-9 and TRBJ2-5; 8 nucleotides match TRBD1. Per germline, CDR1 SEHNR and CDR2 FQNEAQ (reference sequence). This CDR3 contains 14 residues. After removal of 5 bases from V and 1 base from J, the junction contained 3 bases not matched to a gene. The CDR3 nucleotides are TGTGCCAGCAGCCGTGGACAGGGCCAAGAGACCCAGTACTTC. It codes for CASSRGQGQETQYF.

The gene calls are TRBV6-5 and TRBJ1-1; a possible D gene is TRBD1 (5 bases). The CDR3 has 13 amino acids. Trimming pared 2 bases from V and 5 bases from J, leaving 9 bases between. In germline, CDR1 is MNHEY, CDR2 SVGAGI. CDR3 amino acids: CASSYGGRTEAFF. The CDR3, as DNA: TGTGCCAGCAGTTACGGGGGGAGGACTGAAGCTTTCTTT.

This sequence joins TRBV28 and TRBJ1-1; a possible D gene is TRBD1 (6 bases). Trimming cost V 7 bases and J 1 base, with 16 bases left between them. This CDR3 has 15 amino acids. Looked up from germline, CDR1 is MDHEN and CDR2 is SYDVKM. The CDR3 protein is CASTLAGEGNTEAFF. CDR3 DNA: TGTGCCAGCACCTTGGCAGGGGAGGGGAACACTGAAGCTTTCTTT. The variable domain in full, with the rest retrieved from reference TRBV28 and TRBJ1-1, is DVKVTQSSRYLVKRTGEKVFLECVQDMDHENMFWYRQDPGLGLRLIYFSYDVKMKEKGDIPEGYSVSREKKERFSLILESASTNQTSMYLCASTLAGEGNTEAFFGQGTRLTVV.

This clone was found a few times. CDR3 DNA: TGTGCCAGCAGCCTTGACAGCACCAGCTCCTACGAGCAGTACTTC. This translates into CASSLDSTSSYEQYF. The chain links TRBV7-2 to TRBJ2-7; TRBD1 is a possible D gene (5 bases). Germline CDR1 reads SGHTA; CDR2 reads FQGNSA. The CDR3 contains 15 residues. V shed 5 bases and J shed 0 bases, with 14 bases lying between them.

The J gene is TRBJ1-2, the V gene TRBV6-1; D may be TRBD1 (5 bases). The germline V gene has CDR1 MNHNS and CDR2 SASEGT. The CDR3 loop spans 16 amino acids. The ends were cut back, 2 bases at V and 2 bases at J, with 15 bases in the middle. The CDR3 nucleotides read TGTGCCAGCAGTGAACTGGCGGGGCAACAAAACTATGGCTACACCTTC. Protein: CASSELAGQQNYGYTF.